The rows below give T cell receptor beta chains drawn from one sample of a study of blood T cells in healthy people across ages. TCRdb re-derived calls from the 5' RACE reads in MiXCR, one entry per CDR3 protein. Of about 680,000 distinct CDR3 sequences in the sample, around half were seen once. Sequencing used blood. These receptors all come from a woman aged 60-75 years in good health. Both conserved end residues are part of each CDR3. The D gene is left open where the match is weak. For some rows the clone size is stated as once, few or many, or as a class when expanded; others skip it.

J gene	V gene	D gene	clone size	CDR3 DNA	CDR3 protein
TRBJ1-4	TRBV4-2	.	.	TGTGCCAGCAGCCCAGCTTCCGGAGCAACTAATGAAAAACTGTTTTTT	CASSPASGATNEKLFF
TRBJ1-6	TRBV5-1	TRBD1	.	TGCGCCAGCAGCCGGGACAGGGAGTATTCACCCCTCCACTTT	CASSRDREYSPLHF
TRBJ2-7	TRBV29-1	TRBD1	.	TGCAGCGTGGCAACCGGGACAGGGACTTACGAGCAGTACTTC	CSVATGTGTYEQYF
TRBJ1-4	TRBV7-9	.	few	TGTGCCAGCAGCGACCTTACCGGGAAACTGTTTTTT	CASSDLTGKLFF
TRBJ2-4	TRBV29-1	TRBD2	.	TGCAGCGTTGTCCCAGCGGGAGGCGGTTACGAGCGGTACTTC	CSVVPAGGGYERYF
TRBJ1-5	TRBV7-2	TRBD1	once	TGTGCCAGCACCGGCGCCGGGACAGCCAACAATCAGCCCCAGCATTTT	CASTGAGTANNQPQHF
TRBJ2-5	TRBV20-1	TRBD2	.	TGCAGTGCTAGAGTGGCTAGCGGGTCCTACAATGAGCAGTACTTC	CSARVASGSYNEQYF
TRBJ2-7	TRBV6-1	.	few	TGTGCCAGCAGTGAAGAGTCTGACAGCCCCTACGAGCAGTACTTC	CASSEESDSPYEQYF
TRBJ2-1	TRBV7-2	TRBD2	.	TGTGCCAGCAGCCTTTCCGGGACTAGCGGGAGACAGAAGTTCTTC	CASSLSGTSGRQKFF
TRBJ2-3	TRBV29-1	.	.	TGCAGCGTTGAGAGGATTTTTCGCACAGATACGCAGTATTTT	CSVERIFRTDTQYF
TRBJ2-7	TRBV19	.	.	TGTGCCAGTAGTATAGCGTTCGCGACATCCGAGCAGTACTTC	CASSIAFATSEQYF
TRBJ2-5	TRBV29-1	.	.	TGCAGTGTTGAATGGGGGTACTTC	CSVEWGYF
TRBJ2-1	TRBV3-1	TRBD2	once	TGTGCCAGCAGCCCACTAGCGGGGCCACGCTACAATGAGCAGTTCTTC	CASSPLAGPRYNEQFF
TRBJ1-1	TRBV27	.	.	TGTGCCAGCAGTGGCCCCAGAAGGACTGAAGCTTTCTTT	CASSGPRRTEAFF
TRBJ2-1	TRBV5-1	TRBD2	.	TGCGCCAGCAGCTTGGTGGGGGACTACTCCTACAATGAGCAGTTCTTC	CASSLVGDYSYNEQFF
TRBJ1-6	TRBV20-1	.	few	TGCAGTGCTAGCCCCAGCTTGCAGGGTGGTTCACCCCTCCACTTT	CSASPSLQGGSPLHF
TRBJ2-1	TRBV29-1	.	once	TGCAGCGTTGAATCCGGGGGCGTAGATGAGCAGTTCTTC	CSVESGGVDEQFF
TRBJ2-1	TRBV7-8	.	.	TGTGCCAGCAGCTTAGTACTGAATGGTGAGCAGTTCTTC	CASSLVLNGEQFF
TRBJ2-1	TRBV29-1	TRBD2	few	TGCAGCGTCGAAGGACTAGTGGTTGCGGCCGGCTACAATGAGCAGTTCTTC	CSVEGLVVAAGYNEQFF
TRBJ2-7	TRBV27	.	.	TGTGCCAGCCCCCGGTGGCTTAGCTCCTACGAGCAGTACTTC	CASPRWLSSYEQYF
TRBJ2-5	TRBV12-5	.	.	TGTGCTAGTGGACAGTCTCGGGAGACCCAGTACTTC	CASGQSRETQYF
TRBJ2-3	TRBV24-1	TRBD2	few	TGTGCCACCAGTGATTCGATGACTAGCGGGGGCACAGATACGCAGTATTTT	CATSDSMTSGGTDTQYF